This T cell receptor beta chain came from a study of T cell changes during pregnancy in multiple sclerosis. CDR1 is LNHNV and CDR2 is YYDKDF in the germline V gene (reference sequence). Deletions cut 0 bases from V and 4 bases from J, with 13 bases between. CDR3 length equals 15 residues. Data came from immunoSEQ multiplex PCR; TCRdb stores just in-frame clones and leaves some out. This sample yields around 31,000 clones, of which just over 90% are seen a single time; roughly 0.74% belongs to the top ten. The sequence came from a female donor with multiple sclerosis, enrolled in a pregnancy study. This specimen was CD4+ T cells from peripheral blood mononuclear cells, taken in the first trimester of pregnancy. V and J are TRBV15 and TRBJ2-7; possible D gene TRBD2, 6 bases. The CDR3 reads CATSRERGGLYEQYF. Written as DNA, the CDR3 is TGTGCCACCAGCAGAGAGCGGGGTGGACTATACGAGCAGTACTTC.